This TCR beta chain was documented in a study of blood T cell repertoires in COVID-19. For the study at large: Sites across the United States, Italy and Spain contributed samples from acute and convalescent COVID-19. Sources were T cells, B-cell-depleted T cells, or PBMCs; the material itself was cDNA or gDNA.

This clone appeared once. As processed by the authors: Estimated nucleated cell counts came from reference gene primer amplification. Sequencing used immunoSEQ multiplex PCR; TCRdb keeps in-frame clones, though not all of them. V, J and clone size are those of that table, while D and trimming were read from the DNA. The sample contains roughly 140,000 clones, around 89% of which appear only once. Germline V gives CDR1 LGHDT, CDR2 YNNKEL (reference sequence). J was trimmed by 5 bases and V by 4 bases; bases with no gene match: 1. The CDR3 consists of 13 residues. The sequence came from a woman aged 55-70 years with active COVID-19. V is TRBV3-1 (or the pseudogene TRBV3-2) and J is TRBJ1-1, with TRBD1 matching over 10 bases. Material for sequencing was peripheral blood. CDR3 region: CASSRTGGTEAFF. Written as DNA, the CDR3 is TGTGCCAGCAGCCGGACAGGGGGGACTGAAGCTTTCTTT.